Below are 16 T cell receptor beta chains sequenced from a single sample in a study of beta chain features in type 1 diabetes. Since all of the isolated RNA was reverse transcribed, expressed TCRB transcripts were what got sequenced. The data were produced by immunoSEQ multiplex PCR, yet TCRdb's version contains in-frame clones alone and is incomplete. The repertoire holds about 150,000 clones, just over 9% seen once, with about 2.5% in the top ten. The sample taken for sequencing was central memory CD4+ T cells from blood. These receptors originate from a woman younger than 35 in good health.

There are a few counts of this clone. J is TRBJ1-6 and V is TRBV6-5; D not certain. CDR1 and CDR2 from the germline V gene are MNHEY and SVGAGI. V lost 2 bases, J lost 8 bases, and 13 bases lay in between. This CDR3 region has 15 residues. Here the CDR3 DNA reads TGTGCCAGCAGTTACGGGAGTGTGGACCATTCACCCCTCCACTTT. The encoded protein is CASSYGSVDHSPLHF.

The rearrangement uses TRBV30 and TRBJ2-5, with D maybe TRBD2 (6 bases). The CDR3 loop spans 14 amino acids. Germline V CDR1 and CDR2: GTSNPN, SVGIG (reference sequence). The germline V and J ends were trimmed by 0 bases and 0 bases, with 8 bases remaining between them. The CDR3 spells CAWSVWTNQETQYF. The CDR3, as DNA: TGTGCCTGGAGTGTATGGACTAACCAAGAGACCCAGTACTTC. The complete variable domain, with remaining parts taken from reference TRBV30 and TRBJ2-5, reads SQTIHQWPATLVQPVGSPLSLECTVEGTSNPNLYWYRQAAGRGLQLLFYSVGIGQISSEVPQNLSASRPQDRQFILSSKKLLLSDSGFYLCAWSVWTNQETQYFGPGTRLLVL.

A few counts support this clone. The chain joins TRBV6-1 to TRBJ1-1; 8 bases match TRBD1. This CDR3 is 14 amino acids long. The germline gives CDR1 MNHNS, CDR2 SASEGT. J gave up 11 bases and V 2 bases, and 10 bases lay outside the gene matches. In DNA, the CDR3 is TGTGCCAGCAGTGAACAACGTCGGACAGGGAATGCTTTCTTT. Its protein product is CASSEQRRTGNAFF.

In this sample, this clone turned up a few times. The chain uses TRBV19 and TRBJ2-7, with D unresolved. Trimming took off 4 bases at V and 2 bases at J, with 12 bases between the two ends. This CDR3 region has 14 residues. Germline CDR1 reads LNHDA; CDR2 reads SQIVND (reference sequence). The CDR3 here is CASSRALLTYEQYF. The CDR3 DNA follows: TGTGCCAGTAGTAGGGCTCTTTTAACCTACGAGCAGTACTTC. The full variable domain, completed using reference TRBV19 and TRBJ2-7, is DGGITQSPKYLFRKEGQNVTLSCEQNLNHDAMYWYRQDPGQGLRLIYYSQIVNDFQKGDIAEGYSVSREKKESFPLTVTSAQKNPTAFYLCASSRALLTYEQYFGPGTRLTVT.

This clone was recorded at least ten times. The chain links TRBV15 to TRBJ2-7; 10 positions agree with TRBD2. The germline CDR1 and CDR2 sequences are LNHNV and YYDKDF (reference sequence). The CDR3 is made up of 16 amino acids. J lost 6 bases, V lost 0 bases, and 8 bases had no gene match. The CDR3 coding sequence is TGTGCCACCAGCAGAGATACAACTAGCGGGGCGATCGAGCAGTACTTC. Its translation is CATSRDTTSGAIEQYF. The full variable domain, rest sourced from reference TRBV15 and TRBJ2-7, is DAMVIQNPRYQVTQFGKPVTLSCSQTLNHNVMYWYQQKSSQAPKLLFHYYDKDFNNEADTPDNFQSRRPNTSFCFLDIRSPGLGDTAMYLCATSRDTTSGAIEQYFGPGTRLTVT.

The rearrangement joins TRBV7-6 to TRBJ2-3; D is perhaps TRBD2 (5 bases). The CDR3 is 13 residues long. V lost 3 bases to trimming and J lost 2 bases, with 6 bases between them. In germline, CDR1 is SGHVS, CDR2 FNYEAQ. The CDR3 region is CASSFGLTDTQYF. Here the CDR3 DNA reads TGTGCCAGCAGCTTTGGACTCACAGATACGCAGTATTTT.

There are a few counts of this clone. The V and J genes are TRBV9 and TRBJ2-1; D is perhaps TRBD2 (6 bases). The CDR3 runs to 14 residues. The V end lost 0 bases, the J end lost 12 bases, and 16 bases lay between the germline ends. Germline CDR1 SGDLS, CDR2 YYNGEE. The chain's CDR3 is CASSVGDSLMGQFF. CDR3 nucleotide sequence: TGTGCCAGCAGCGTAGGGGACTCCCTTATGGGGCAGTTCTTC.

In this sample, this clone turned up a few times. This chain joins TRBV5-1 and TRBJ2-2; D uncertain. The germline V gene has CDR1 SGHRS and CDR2 YFSETQ. V was trimmed by 1 base and J by 6 bases, leaving 13 bases between them. This CDR3 is built from 15 residues. The CDR3 here is CASSLTLSNSGELFF. CDR3 in DNA: TGCGCCAGCAGCTTGACTCTCTCCAATTCCGGGGAGCTGTTTTTT.

This clone was seen only a few times. This chain connects TRBV30 to TRBJ2-7, with TRBD1 as a possible D gene (6 bases). The CDR3 contains 14 residues. Per germline, CDR1 GTSNPN and CDR2 SVGIG (reference sequence). Trimming cost V 3 bases and J 4 bases, with 16 bases left between them. CDR3 sequence (DNA): TGTGCCTGGAGGGACACAGGGAAGGGTTACGAGCAGTACTTC. Amino acid sequence: CAWRDTGKGYEQYF.

The chain links TRBV30 to TRBJ2-5, with D maybe TRBD2 (6 bases). Germline CDR1 reads GTSNPN; CDR2 reads SVGIG (reference sequence). The CDR3 sequence is 14 residues long. Trimming took off 3 bases at V and 7 bases at J, with 18 bases between the two ends. The CDR3 bases are TGTGCCTGGAGCGCCGGGCGGGGTCTAAGGACCCAGTACTTC. It yields the protein CAWSAGRGLRTQYF.

This clone was counted only a few times. The chain combines TRBV4-2 with TRBJ2-2; 10 bases fit TRBD2. Losses at the gene ends were 0 bases for V and 6 bases for J; bases not matched to a gene: 7. The V gene's germline CDR1 is LGHNA and CDR2 YNFKEQ. This CDR3 is built from 17 residues. The CDR3 region has the DNA TGTGCCAGCAGCCAAGATCGAGCGGGGGGGCTAGCCGGGGAGCTGTTTTTT. Encoded protein: CASSQDRAGGLAGELFF.

This clone was seen a few times. The chain couples TRBV5-1 to TRBJ2-1, with TRBD2 as a possible D gene (5 bases). The germline V gene has CDR1 SGHRS and CDR2 YFSETQ. The CDR3 length is 14 residues. Trimming took 0 bases from V and 9 from J, leaving 13 bases between them. CDR3 loop: CASSLAVPRGEQFF. CDR3 DNA: TGCGCCAGCAGCTTGGCGGTCCCCCGGGGTGAGCAGTTCTTC.

In its sample, this clone was seen a few times. The chain links TRBV7-2 to TRBJ1-1; perhaps TRBD1 as D (6 bases). Between the trimmed V and J ends, which lost 5 bases and 5 bases, there was a span of 18 bases. The CDR3 sequence is 15 residues long. Germline loops: CDR1 SGHTA, CDR2 FQGNSA. CDR3 coding DNA: TGTGCCAGCAGCGAGGGGGACACCCGGAGGACTGAAGCTTTCTTT. Its protein is CASSEGDTRRTEAFF.

This clone has only a few counts. The genes are TRBV6-1 and TRBJ1-4; a weak D match, TRBD1 (5 bases). V was shortened by 7 bases and J by 2 bases, with 14 bases between the two germline ends. Per the germline V gene, CDR1 is MNHNS and CDR2 is SASEGT. The CDR3 extends over 15 amino acids. Here the CDR3 DNA reads TGTGCCAGCATAGAAAGACGGGGGACTAATGAAAAACTGTTTTTT. It yields the protein CASIERRGTNEKLFF.

V is TRBV5-1 and J is TRBJ1-3; D possibly corresponds to TRBD1 (5 bases). The CDR3 totals 18 residues. Germline values: CDR1 SGHRS, CDR2 YFSETQ. V lost 2 bases, J lost 1 base, and 19 bases lay in between. CDR3 nucleotide sequence: TGCGCCAGCAGCTTACTCTCGTCGACAGTTGCTTCTGGAAACACCATATATTTT. Amino acid sequence: CASSLLSSTVASGNTIYF.

For this clone: One end of the junction is discordant with germline, which a read error may explain. The J gene is TRBJ1-1, the V gene TRBV5-1; TRBD1 is a possible D gene (6 bases). This CDR3 spans 14 amino acids. The germline V gene has CDR1 SGHRS and CDR2 YFSETQ. CDR3: CASSPGGGVTEAFF. CDR3 DNA: TGTGCCAGCAGCCCGGGGGGCGGGGTCACTGAAGCTTTCTTT.